This passage covers 2 T cell receptor beta chains from one sample sequenced in a study of breast tumors, draining lymph nodes, adjacent tissues. Axillary draining lymph nodes of breast cancer patients supplied the node samples. Using its own MiXCR run on the multiplex PCR reads, TCRdb lists one record per CDR3 protein. The sample yields fewer than 200,000 distinct CDR3 sequences, 30% to 40% seen once. Specimen: axillary lymph node tissue. These receptors came from a female donor with breast cancer. Some clones in this sample may be carry-over from other donors' samples.

As regards this clonotype: The conserved phenylalanine or tryptophan normally closing the CDR3 is absent here, so this likely arose from a read error. The chain joins TRBV10-3 to TRBJ2-5, with 10 bases that match TRBD1. The CDR3 spans 15 residues. From germline, CDR1 is ENHRY and CDR2 SYGVKD. The CDR3 sequence is CAISETGTGEETQYV. Here the CDR3 DNA reads TGCGCCATCAGTGAGACCGGGACAGGGGAGGAGACCCAGTACGTC.

The chain has TRBV20-1 and TRBJ2-7, with 7 positions matching TRBD2. CDR3 size: 14 residues. The ends lost 3 bases at V and 0 bases at J; junction bases unmatched: 5. Germline CDR1 and CDR2: DFQATT and SNEGSKA (reference sequence). The CDR3 nucleotides are TGCAGTGCTAGCCCGACTAGCTCCTCCTACGAGCAGTACTTC. The encoded protein is CSASPTSSSYEQYF.